Reported below is one T cell receptor (beta chain). The target of this receptor is not known. Base qualities are not at hand, and no much larger clone is one base apart. The cohort consisted of 666 healthy bone marrow donors. All cohort members were sampled while nominally healthy, although unrecorded immune exposures were likely present. The donor tested CMV seronegative and was one of the 352 seronegative cohort members. A peripheral blood sample was provided by each donor, and peripheral blood mononuclear cells were used for TCR beta sequencing. Genomic DNA extraction from the blood cell samples was performed with the Qiagen DNeasy Blood Extraction Kit. This specimen belongs to a study of cytomegalovirus exposure and HLA in healthy donors (dated by TCRdb to between 2016 and 2019). In the study overall: In an earlier analysis of fewer than 750 of the donors, around 290 Gb of sequence data and roughly 100 million unique TCR beta sequences from about 180 million T cells were reported. An early release that covered fewer than 800 HLA-typed donors contained approximately 290 gigabases of sequencing data and about 84 million unique TCR sequences. Of the 350 to 450 genotyped donors, approximately 80% were placed in the genetic ancestry cluster associated with self-reported Caucasian donors. The study aimed to test whether signatures of past pathogen exposure could be identified by cataloging public T cell receptors. The study used immunosequencing to profile the T cell repertoires of 666 subjects and linked those repertoires to cytomegalovirus serostatus. Along with the approximately 620-subject first cohort, a separate validation cohort of over a hundred different subjects was used. To predict cytomegalovirus infection status, the study combined high-throughput TCR immunosequencing, statistical association of individual TCRs with disease status, and machine learning. To study patterns of TCR occurrence, a later analysis re-analyzed previously published TCR beta repertoires from around 700 donors and added high-resolution HLA genotyping. Rather than using new phenotypic data, the later analysis identified candidate immune exposures from TCR beta sequences and from how often those sequences occurred across donors. An earlier analysis of fewer than 750 of the donors used high-throughput TCR beta sequencing to judge whether each TCR beta V gene segment behaved as functional or pseudogenic. Donor age, sex, ethnicity and CMV serostatus were compiled together with the repertoire data. A later genetic analysis used genome-wide SNP genotypes for about 60% of the roughly 700 donors, treating that subset as a discovery cohort. Every discovery cohort repertoire had been produced on one sequencing platform. HLA typing included class I and class II loci at four-digit resolution. Typing coverage differed by locus: A, B, C, DRB1 and DQB1 were typed in roughly 620-640 donors, DQA1 in about 510, DPA1 in 606, and DPB1 in 472. Several DR-DQ haplotypes were handled as single units for association and clustering because linkage in the cohort was strong. Among 300 to 500 genotyped donors of the cohort, an average of around 250,000 unique TCR beta nucleotide sequences was sequenced per donor, of which roughly 18% were non-productive.

The CDR3 spans 14 residues, from the cysteine through the phenylalanine. The read is trimmed to its CDR3 DNA, 42 bases read in frame from base 1. V and J are truncated by 3 bases and 2 bases respectively, leaving an intervening sequence of 8 bases. CDR1 and CDR2 (MDHEN, SYDVKM) derive from the germline V gene. The library was built by means of the immunoSEQ multiplex PCR assay. The multiplex PCR relied on a mix of 60 forward primers for TCR Vbeta segments and 13 reverse primers for TCR Jbeta segments. Amplification of the CDR3 region of rearranged TCR beta genes was performed with a multiplex PCR assay on genomic DNA. The amplified TCR beta libraries were sequenced on the Illumina HiSeq System as 87-base-pair reads. The original methods were these. Across the roughly 600 repertoires, a later analysis counted 78 million or so unique TCR beta chains, 9 million to 14 million of which were shared by at least two donors. To remove PCR and sequencing errors, raw reads were error-corrected and collapsed into unique sequences using a nearest-neighbor algorithm that merged closely related sequences. To assign V, D and J gene segments, CDR3 sequences were aligned to IMGT reference sequences. Each retained sequence needed at least a six-nucleotide match to both a V gene segment and a J gene segment. A rearrangement was called productive if the CDR3 had no stop codons and remained in frame with V and J, and every other rearrangement was called non-productive. Following IMGT convention, CDR3 was defined as the stretch from the second conserved V-encoded cysteine up to the conserved J-encoded phenylalanine. In an earlier analysis of more than 550 of the donors, sequences lacking an unambiguous match to a single V gene segment were excluded. An earlier analysis of 500 to 600 of the donors classified V segments as functional when productive rearrangements were above 56.7% and as segregating when the standard deviation between donors was above 5%. A statistical classification framework was built to diagnose cytomegalovirus status from the catalog of TCR beta chain sequences. In a later analysis, V and J genes were assigned by comparing TCR nucleotide sequences against IMGT/GENE-DB human TR gene sequences. Using the TCRdist pipeline, a later analysis assigned CDR3 sequences along with most-parsimonious VDJ recombination scenarios. In a later analysis, each TCR beta chain was defined by its CDR3 amino acid sequence together with its V-gene family, and reads lacking a unique V-gene family were excluded. In a later analysis, 450 to 600 highly shared, low-generation-probability nucleotide sequences were removed to address suspected cross-contamination and a sequencing artifact. In a later analysis, a clonal expansion index was calculated for each public chain from normalized within-repertoire ranks of inferred template counts. Generation probabilities in a later analysis came from a VDJ recombination model fitted to out-of-frame rearrangements, and those results were checked against IGoR. In a later analysis, hypergeometric tests were used to score TCR-TCR, TCR-HLA and TCR-CMV co-occurrence, with a repertoire-size bias correction applied to TCR pairs. To estimate false discovery rates, a later analysis permuted the HLA or CMV assignments 20 times. In a later analysis, co-occurring TCRs were grouped with DBSCAN, and TCRdist sequence similarity was added when clustering was performed within HLA-allele-positive subsets. Co-occurrence clustering excluded repertoires with fewer than 30,000 or more than 120,000 public chains, plus five with anomalous nucleotide sharing. TCRdb holds this immuneACCESS table with in-frame rearrangements only. Some clones are missing; in checked studies, unresolved V genes explain under half, and the rest has no known cause. V and J calls and clone size are as listed in that table; D and trimming were resolved from the DNA. The sample table shows under 150,000 clones, and under 90% are seen once. 2% to 3% of the sample is in the top ten clones.

Study-level results and caveats: A few of the identified cytomegalovirus-associated TCR beta chains were confirmed in vitro to be specific for cytomegalovirus antigens. A cluster of highly shared sequence variants was judged likely to represent a technical artifact of the sequencing pipeline. This cohort had only TCR beta chains sequenced, and the lack of alpha or paired-chain data limited which features could be detected. In a later genetic analysis, fewer N-insertions in productive TCRs were reported among donors in an Asian-associated ancestry cluster than the roughly 710-donor mean. In the study, approximately 160 TCR beta chains were listed as associated with cytomegalovirus. Linkage disequilibrium might explain the correlated functional status among segregating V segments, but an unknown experimental factor could not be ruled out. In a later analysis, HLA-associated TCR beta chains were found to be more clonally expanded and to have lower generation probabilities than equally common non-associated chains. In a later genetic analysis, a missense DCLRE1C variant was associated with V-gene and J-gene trimming of TCR beta chains, and the association was replicated in an independent cohort. Most TCR sequences were seen in very few donors, while some public TCRs were found in many individuals. A further reported finding was that TCR beta sequences accurately predicted the HLA-A and HLA-B alleles for most subjects in the first cohort. An earlier analysis of 587 of the donors showed that most TCR beta V segments appeared in productive rearrangements either about 87% or about 30% of the time, which broadly matched IMGT annotations. Some IMGT-functional V segments, including TRBV6-2 and TRBV6-3, could not be told apart with the 87-base-pair reads, so those segments were excluded. Cytomegalovirus status was reported to be diagnosed by the classifier with high specificity and sensitivity in both the original and validation cohorts. In a later analysis, more than 15,000 TCR beta sequences were associated with specific HLA alleles at a false discovery rate of 0.05. Assigning TCR associations to individual alleles was difficult when HLA alleles, especially DR and DQ, strongly co-occurred. According to the authors, the approach could potentially be generalized to other disease states and immunological phenotypes. HLA typing was unavailable for some donors at each locus, so association tests used only the typed subset. According to a later analysis, most CMV-associated TCR beta chains appeared to be HLA-restricted, and the HLA associations seemed to be driven largely by CMV exposure. Immune exposure information for the cohort was limited to CMV serostatus. In a later analysis, several top co-occurrence clusters were reported to appear linked to parvovirus B19, influenza, CMV and Epstein-Barr virus. In a later analysis, TCR association rates were found to vary across HLA loci, with the most associated TCRs seen for DRB1 alleles and the fewest for HLA-C alleles. Sequencing depth was assumed to be roughly uniform across donors in the presence/absence analyses, though that assumption may not hold. Some 15 rarely observed V segments, including chromosome 9 orphons, were excluded from the earlier analysis of about 600 of the donors because counts were too low.

The origin of this receptor is a woman younger than 35 in good health and CMV-seronegative. The V and J genes are TRBV28 and TRBJ1-3, with the D gene too uncertain to name. The sample taken for sequencing was PBMCs. The CDR3 here reads CASSLRVPGNTIYF. The DNA reads as follows: TGTGCCAGCAGTTTGAGGGTCCCTGGAAACACCATATATTTT.